The text below deals with one T cell receptor (beta chain). Its antigen is not identified. The sample belongs to a study of post-analysis software for immune sequencing data. Study-wide context: As for disease course, relapsing-remitting, secondary progressive and progressive-relapsing multiple sclerosis were all included.

Notes on the study in general: In multiple sclerosis, normalized Chao1 diversity was significantly below that of controls.

Unique molecular identifiers were present in the TCR beta cDNA libraries. TCRdb analysed the PCR reads with MiXCR anew, one entry per CDR3 protein. The table has roughly 540,000 distinct CDR3 sequences, about a third seen once. The specimen was blood. This clonotype was obtained from a girl younger than 18 with multiple sclerosis.

The CDR3 region is CASSLGDTYNEKLFF. CDR3 nucleotides: TGTGCCAGCAGCTTGGGGGACACCTATAATGAAAAACTGTTTTTT. V and J are TRBV5-5 and TRBJ1-4, with D tentatively TRBD1 (6 bases). V lost 0 bases and J 4 bases, leaving 10 bases between the germline ends. The length of the CDR3 is 15 residues. The germline gives CDR1 SGHKS, CDR2 YYEKEE (reference sequence).